This is a list of T cell receptor beta chains from one sample in a study of cytomegalovirus exposure and HLA in healthy donors. Generated by immunoSEQ multiplex PCR, the TCRdb table keeps only in-frame clones and is missing some. The profile shows over 200,000 clones, approximately 79% of them singletons. The sequencing input was PBMCs. The receptors stem from a male donor in good health and CMV-seronegative. CDR3s include the opening cysteine and the closing phenylalanine or tryptophan. The D gene is left open where the match is weak. Clone size appears in some rows only: once, few, many, or a class for an expanded clone.

D gene,V gene,J gene,clone size,CDR3 protein,CDR3 DNA
NA,TRBV4-1,TRBJ2-5,NA,CASSQDPPLSQETQYF,TGCGCCAGCAGCCAAGATCCCCCCCTGAGCCAAGAGACCCAGTACTTC
TRBD1,TRBV6-6,TRBJ2-7,NA,CASRQPGQGAYEQYF,TGTGCCAGCAGACAACCGGGACAGGGGGCCTACGAGCAGTACTTC
NA,TRBV5-5,TRBJ1-4,NA,CASSLFNEKLFF,TGTGCCAGCAGCCTCTTTAATGAAAAACTGTTTTTT
NA,TRBV27,TRBJ2-1,NA,CASSWGSYNEQFF,TGTGCCAGCAGCTGGGGCTCTTACAATGAGCAGTTCTTC
TRBD1,TRBV6-1,TRBJ2-2,few,CASRRTGDTGELFF,TGTGCCAGCAGGCGGACAGGGGACACCGGGGAGCTGTTTTTT
TRBD1,TRBV5-6,TRBJ1-1,NA,CASSLGDRGKLNTEAFF,TGTGCCAGCAGCTTGGGGGACAGGGGAAAACTGAACACTGAAGCTTTCTTT
NA,TRBV7-9,TRBJ2-4,NA,CASSGEVPLAKNIQYF,TGTGCCAGCTCCGGGGAGGTTCCCTTAGCCAAAAACATTCAGTACTTC
NA,TRBV5-1,TRBJ2-1,few,CASSPPLGSYNEQFF,TGCGCCAGCAGCCCGCCCCTAGGATCCTACAATGAGCAGTTCTTC
NA,TRBV5-6,TRBJ2-5,few,CASSPRGEKTQYF,TGTGCCAGCAGCCCCAGGGGGGAAAAGACCCAGTACTTC
NA,TRBV28,TRBJ1-5,NA,CASSFNPGTQHF,TGTGCCAGCAGTTTTAACCCGGGGACCCAGCATTTT
NA,TRBV5-1,TRBJ2-7,once,CASSHNFGPTGNSYEQYF,TGCGCCAGCAGCCACAATTTTGGACCGACAGGAAACTCCTACGAGCAGTACTTC
TRBD1,TRBV19,TRBJ1-5,few,CASSISGGNQPQHF,TGTGCCAGTAGTATCTCAGGGGGAAATCAGCCCCAGCATTTT
TRBD1,TRBV6-4,TRBJ1-5,once,CASSDGTGGKGGNQPQHF,TGTGCCAGCAGTGACGGCACAGGGGGCAAGGGAGGCAATCAGCCCCAGCATTTT
TRBD2,TRBV29-1,TRBJ2-2,NA,CSVERGGLAGTGELFF,TGCAGCGTTGAGCGGGGAGGACTAGCGGGCACCGGGGAGCTGTTTTTT
NA,TRBV7-3,TRBJ2-6,NA,CASSLAYRRVSGANVLTF,TGTGCCAGCAGCTTAGCGTACAGGCGAGTCTCTGGGGCCAACGTCCTGACTTTC
TRBD2,TRBV7-9,TRBJ2-7,NA,CASSLGLAGISGEQYF,TGTGCCAGCAGCTTGGGACTAGCGGGTATTTCTGGAGAGCAGTACTTC
TRBD1,TRBV7-2,TRBJ2-5,NA,CASSFQDRVWVTQYF,TGTGCCAGCAGCTTCCAGGACAGGGTCTGGGTGACCCAGTACTTC
NA,TRBV4-1,TRBJ2-7,many,CASSHGLARSSYEQYF,TGCGCCAGCAGCCACGGGCTAGCGAGATCCTCCTACGAGCAGTACTTC
NA,TRBV25-1,TRBJ1-3,NA,CASSPTGGVSGNTIYF,TGTGCCAGCAGCCCTACCGGCGGGGTCTCTGGAAACACCATATATTTT
TRBD1,TRBV7-9,TRBJ2-7,once,CASSSQTGSYEQYF,TGTGCCAGCAGCTCTCAGACAGGGTCCTACGAGCAGTACTTC
NA,TRBV6-5,TRBJ2-5,NA,CASILQWGERETQYF,TGTGCCAGCATCCTACAGTGGGGGGAGCGAGAGACCCAGTACTTC
TRBD1,TRBV7-8,TRBJ1-5,NA,CANSSGGTGYNQPQHF,TGTGCCAACAGCTCAGGGGGGACAGGATACAATCAGCCCCAGCATTTT
TRBD2,TRBV9,TRBJ2-5,NA,CASSLRGSGTGGETQYF,TGTGCCAGCAGCCTAAGGGGTAGCGGGACGGGGGGAGAGACCCAGTACTTC
TRBD2,TRBV27,TRBJ2-3,NA,CASSWSGGQGDTQYF,TGTGCCAGCAGTTGGAGCGGGGGGCAGGGAGATACGCAGTATTTT
TRBD2,TRBV27,TRBJ2-7,NA,CASSITGTTSYEQYF,TGTGCCAGCAGCATTACCGGGACTACGTCCTACGAGCAGTACTTC
NA,TRBV7-3,TRBJ1-2,few,CASSPDRNYGYTF,TGTGCCAGCAGCCCGGACAGAAACTATGGCTACACCTTC
NA,TRBV4-1,TRBJ2-1,NA,CASSTLGGPSSYNEQFF,TGCGCCAGCAGCACCCTCGGGGGGCCAAGCTCCTACAATGAGCAGTTCTTC
NA,TRBV4-3,TRBJ2-7,NA,CASSQRPAASYEQYF,TGCGCCAGCAGCCAACGGCCAGCGGCCTCCTACGAGCAGTACTTC
NA,TRBV6-5,TRBJ1-1,NA,CASRPPTLAEAFF,TGTGCCAGCAGGCCTCCTACCTTAGCTGAAGCTTTCTTT
TRBD1,TRBV14,TRBJ1-3,NA,CASSQEGGSNTIYF,TGTGCCAGCAGCCAAGAAGGGGGCAGCAACACCATATATTTT
NA,TRBV10-1,TRBJ1-2,NA,CANDAERGGRDGYTF,TGCGCCAACGACGCAGAACGGGGAGGGAGGGATGGCTACACCTTC
NA,TRBV4-3,TRBJ2-1,NA,CASSQDLSRVYEQFF,TGCGCCAGCAGCCAAGATTTAAGCAGGGTTTATGAGCAGTTCTTC
TRBD1,TRBV19,TRBJ1-5,NA,CASTTRTGDGTMDQPQHF,TGTGCCAGTACCACCCGGACAGGGGATGGGACAATGGATCAGCCCCAGCATTTT
NA,TRBV7-6,TRBJ2-7,NA,CASSLAEGSGYEQYF,TGTGCCAGCAGCTTAGCAGAGGGTTCCGGCTACGAGCAGTACTTC
TRBD1,TRBV28,TRBJ2-2,few,CASINGDRIGTGELFF,TGTGCCAGCATTAATGGGGACAGAATTGGCACCGGGGAGCTGTTTTTT
TRBD2,TRBV27,TRBJ2-1,few,CASSPYGRSHNEQFF,TGTGCCAGCAGTCCCTACGGGAGGTCTCACAATGAGCAGTTCTTC
NA,TRBV13,TRBJ2-2,NA,CASTRTSTWNTGELFF,TGTGCCAGCACCAGAACTAGCACGTGGAACACCGGGGAGCTGTTTTTT
NA,TRBV7-2,TRBJ1-4,NA,CASSRYRGKGLFF,TGTGCCAGCAGCCGCTATAGGGGGAAAGGGCTGTTTTTT
NA,TRBV9,TRBJ2-7,NA,CASSFNGGSSYEQYF,TGTGCCAGCAGCTTCAACGGGGGAAGCTCCTACGAGCAGTACTTC
NA,TRBV6-5,TRBJ2-2,NA,CASSYSGENTGELFF,TGTGCCAGCAGTTACTCAGGGGAGAACACCGGGGAGCTGTTTTTT
NA,TRBV18,TRBJ1-2,NA,CASSPKTENGYTF,TGTGCCAGCTCACCCAAGACAGAGAATGGCTACACCTTC
NA,TRBV28,TRBJ1-4,NA,CASNPGGADEKLFF,TGTGCCAGCAACCCCGGGGGGGCGGATGAAAAACTGTTTTTT
TRBD1,TRBV5-6,TRBJ1-1,NA,CASSGDRGAEAFF,TGTGCCAGCAGCGGGGACAGGGGAGCTGAAGCTTTCTTT
NA,TRBV9,TRBJ1-4,NA,CASSVDGRTNEKLFF,TGTGCCAGCAGCGTAGATGGGAGAACTAATGAAAAACTGTTTTTT
TRBD2,TRBV4-1,TRBJ2-7,few,CASSQGGGSSYEQYF,TGCGCCAGCAGCCAAGGGGGCGGGAGCTCCTACGAGCAGTACTTC
TRBD1,TRBV4-3,TRBJ2-7,few,CASSLGQDNYEQYF,TGCGCCAGCAGCCTTGGACAGGATAACTACGAGCAGTACTTC
NA,TRBV5-1,TRBJ2-2,NA,CASSLGRGYGGELFF,TGCGCCAGCAGCTTGGGACGGGGGTATGGCGGGGAGCTGTTTTTT
NA,TRBV21-1,TRBJ1-5,NA,CASSKGDYQAQHF,TGTGCCAGCAGCAAAGGAGATTATCAGGCCCAGCATTTT
TRBD2,TRBV9,TRBJ2-4,few,CASSVEGAGVGIQYF,TGTGCCAGCAGCGTAGAGGGAGCGGGAGTCGGCATTCAGTACTTC
TRBD1,TRBV28,TRBJ1-1,NA,CASRTGEDEAFF,TGTGCCAGCAGGACAGGGGAGGATGAAGCTTTCTTT
NA,TRBV4-1,TRBJ1-1,NA,CASSHLGGAGTEAFF,TGCGCCAGCAGCCATTTGGGAGGGGCCGGAACTGAAGCTTTCTTT
TRBD1,TRBV10-3,TRBJ2-7,NA,CAITAGGTGGYEQYF,TGTGCCATCACCGCCGGAGGGACAGGGGGCTACGAGCAGTACTTC
NA,TRBV7-9,TRBJ2-5,NA,CASSQVTGIRETQYF,TGTGCCAGCAGCCAAGTCACAGGGATAAGAGAGACCCAGTACTTC
NA,TRBV28,TRBJ1-1,NA,CASSFQRGTEAFF,TGTGCCAGCAGTTTTCAAAGGGGAACTGAAGCTTTCTTT